This T cell receptor (beta chain) originates from a study of a mutant IDH1 vaccine in newly diagnosed glioma. Across the whole study: Vaccines began 4-6 weeks after radiotherapy alone, or with temozolomide cycles.

About this clone: The antigen is unknown.

This CDR3 has 14 residues. Time point indicated: week 47, end of study. Doses comprised 300 ug of mutant IDH1 20-mer peptide each, plus topical imiquimod. Each patient was administered eight vaccinations, scheduled in weeks 1, 3, 5, 7, 11, 15, 19 and 23. Donors had new IDH1-mutant astrocytomas of WHO grade 3 or 4 (ATRX-lost). Sequenced by immunoSEQ multiplex PCR; TCRdb stores in-frame clones only, minus some. The sample shows approximately 37,000 clones, 70% to 85% of them seen only once. This receptor was taken from a man aged 18 to 29 with glioma. Some clones in this sample may be carry-over from other donors' samples. The chain joins TRBV21-1 to TRBJ2-5. TRBV21-1 is a recognized pseudogene. The sample consisted of PBMCs, taken from a glioma patient whose treatment included an IDH1 peptide vaccine. CDR3 in amino acids: CASRKRANQETQYF. The CDR3 DNA follows: TGTGCCAGCAGAAAAAGGGCTAACCAAGAGACCCAGTACTTC.